The 6 T cell receptor beta chains presented below share a single source sample, sequenced in a study of T cells in Graves' hyperthyroidism and ophthalmopathy. RNA transcripts served as the template for amplifying TCR beta CDR3 regions. Using the HTBI primer set, a first-round RT-PCR was run on the TCR CDR3. TCRdb re-called the multiplex PCR reads with MiXCR, one entry per CDR3 protein. The repertoire holds around 700,000 distinct CDR3 sequences, around a sixth seen once, with around 15% in the top ten. The sample consisted of blood. These receptor sequences come from a woman aged 45-60 years with Graves' hyperthyroidism that later progressed to Graves' ophthalmopathy.

The chain uses TRBV12-5 and TRBJ2-7; D not resolved. V was cut by 5 bases and J by 7 bases, with 18 bases left in between. This CDR3 has 14 amino acids. Per germline, CDR1 LGHNT and CDR2 FRNRAP. For the CDR3, the DNA is TGTGCTAGTGGTCCCCGCTCCGGACCTCAGGAGCAGTACTTC. This encodes CASGPRSGPQEQYF.

Only a few counts were recorded for this clonotype. V is TRBV15 and J is TRBJ1-5; TRBD1 matches 8 bases. Unmatched junction bases numbered 4, after V lost 1 base and J lost 2 bases. This CDR3 is built from 16 residues. Germline values: CDR1 LNHNV, CDR2 YYDKDF (reference sequence). The CDR3: CATSRGNRGGNQPQHF. The CDR3 bases are TGTGCCACCAGCAGAGGAAACAGGGGGGGCAATCAGCCCCAGCATTTT.

This clonotype was found many times. CDR3 sequence reads: CASRAGSSTDTQYF. As DNA, the CDR3 is TGTGCCAGCAGGGCAGGGAGTAGCACAGATACGCAGTATTTT. The J gene is TRBJ2-3, the V gene TRBV6-1; D is perhaps TRBD1 or TRBD2 (5 bases each). Germline CDR1 reads MNHNS; CDR2 reads SASEGT. The V end was cut by 6 bases, the J end by 0 bases, with 10 bases between. CDR3 length equals 14 residues.

A few counts support this clonotype. The CDR3 loop is CASRAPVTTKETQYF. As DNA, the CDR3 is TGTGCCAGCAGGGCCCCGGTCACAACAAAAGAGACCCAGTACTTC. The chain couples TRBV7-9 to TRBJ2-5; D gene ambiguous. This CDR3 contains 15 residues. Germline assignment: CDR1 SEHNR and CDR2 FQNEAQ (reference sequence). The V end lost 6 bases, the J end lost 3 bases, and 17 bases lay between the germline ends.

The V gene is TRBV4-2, the J gene TRBJ1-2; D is undetermined. Germline V gene data show CDR1 as LGHNA and CDR2 as YNFKEQ. With 0 bases removed from V and 8 bases from J, the gap between germline ends came to 16 bases. CDR3 length: 15 amino acids. DNA of the CDR3: TGTGCCAGCAGCCAAGATCCCCGGCCTCGTGGCGGCTACACCTTC. Amino acid sequence: CASSQDPRPRGGYTF.

This clonotype was observed at least ten times. The chain recombines TRBV5-1 with TRBJ2-7; TRBD1 matches at 9 bases. This CDR3 region has 14 residues. Germline V gives CDR1 SGHRS, CDR2 YFSETQ. With 3 bases clipped from V and 3 bases from J, the junction kept 4 bases outside the gene matches. The CDR3 region is CASSSGTGSYEQYF. CDR3 bases: TGCGCCAGCAGCTCCGGGACAGGGAGCTACGAGCAGTACTTC.